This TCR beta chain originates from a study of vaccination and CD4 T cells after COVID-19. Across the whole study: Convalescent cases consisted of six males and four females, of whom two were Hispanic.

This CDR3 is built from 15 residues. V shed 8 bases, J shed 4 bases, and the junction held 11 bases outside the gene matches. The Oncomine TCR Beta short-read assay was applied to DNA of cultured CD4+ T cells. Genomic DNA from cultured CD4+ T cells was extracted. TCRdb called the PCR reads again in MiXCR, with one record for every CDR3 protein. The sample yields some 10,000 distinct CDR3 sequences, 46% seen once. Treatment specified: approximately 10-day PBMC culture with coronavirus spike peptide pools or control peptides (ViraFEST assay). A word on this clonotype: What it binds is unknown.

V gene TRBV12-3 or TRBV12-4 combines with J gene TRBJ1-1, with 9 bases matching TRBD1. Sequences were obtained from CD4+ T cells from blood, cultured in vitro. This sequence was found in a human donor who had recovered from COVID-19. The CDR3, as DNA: TGTGCCAGCCAGGCACAGGGGGCGGTTGGCACTGAAGCTTTCTTT. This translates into CASQAQGAVGTEAFF.